The 17 T cell receptor beta chains presented below share a single source sample, sequenced in a study of T cell changes during pregnancy in multiple sclerosis. Produced via immunoSEQ multiplex PCR; TCRdb's table is partial and in-frame only. The table lists around 63,000 clones, 91% of them singletons, with less than 1.5% in the top ten. The sample was peripheral blood, taken after pregnancy. These receptors were obtained from a female donor in good health, enrolled as a control in a pregnancy study.

CDR3: CAWGGGHGTSTTYNEQFF. The CDR3 DNA reads TGTGCCTGGGGGGGCGGACATGGGACTAGCACAACCTACAATGAGCAGTTCTTC. The rearrangement uses TRBV30 and TRBJ2-1; 9 bases line up with TRBD2. Germline CDR1 and CDR2: GTSNPN and SVGIG (reference sequence). The V gene end was trimmed by 5 bases and the J gene end by 2 bases; junction bases not matched to a gene: 16. This CDR3 has 18 amino acids.

The chain couples TRBV7-8 to TRBJ2-7, with 10 bases matching TRBD2. With 1 base clipped from V and 3 bases from J, the junction kept 6 bases outside the gene matches. Germline V gives CDR1 SGHVS, CDR2 FQNEAQ. This CDR3 has 16 residues. In nucleotides, the CDR3 is TGTGCCAGCAGCTTAGGGCCCGGGACTAGCGTCTACGAGCAGTACTTC. This gives the protein CASSLGPGTSVYEQYF.

The chain recombines TRBV9 with TRBJ1-4, with D possibly being TRBD1 (6 bases). V lost 0 bases, J lost 7 bases, and 13 bases lay in between. Germline lookup yields CDR1 SGDLS and CDR2 YYNGEE. There are 15 residues in the CDR3. In nucleotides, the CDR3 is TGTGCCAGCAGCGTAGTTGGGGGCGAGGGTGAAAAACTGTTTTTT. It specifies CASSVVGGEGEKLFF.

The chain recombines TRBV7-2 with TRBJ2-7; weak D call: TRBD2 (5 bases). The CDR3 contains 13 residues. V dropped 8 bases and J dropped 2 bases, with 13 bases sitting between them. CDR1 is SGHTA, CDR2 FQGNSA, per germline. The CDR3 nucleotides read TGTGCCAGCCAACGAGGGATTACCTACGAGCAGTACTTC. Encoded protein: CASQRGITYEQYF.

The chain is built from TRBV5-1 and TRBJ2-5; TRBD2 matches at 13 bases. The CDR3 length is 16 residues. V was pared by 0 bases and J by 4 bases, with 3 bases of the junction left unmatched. CDR1 is SGHRS and CDR2 is YFSETQ in the germline V gene. Here the CDR3 reads CASSLGLAGGGETQYF. The CDR3 nucleotides read TGCGCCAGCAGCTTGGGACTAGCGGGGGGTGGAGAGACCCAGTACTTC.

As DNA, the CDR3 is TGTGCCAGCAGCCTCGACAGGTCTAACGAGCAGTACTTC. The encoded protein is CASSLDRSNEQYF. This chain links TRBV7-7 with TRBJ2-7; D perhaps matches TRBD1 (6 bases). Germline CDR1 is SSHAT and CDR2 is FNYEAQ (reference sequence). This CDR3 is built from 13 residues. V lost 5 bases and J lost 5, with 13 bases in between.

This clone was seen just once. The chain links TRBV4-1 to TRBJ1-4; TRBD1 might be the D (5 bases). The CDR3 consists of 15 residues. CDR1 and CDR2 (germline): MGHRA, YSYEKL. The V gene lost 3 bases and the J gene lost 5 bases, with 13 bases spanning the gap. CDR3 sequence (DNA): TGCGCCAGCAGCCAGGCAGGACACGGAAATGAAAAACTGTTTTTT. Protein: CASSQAGHGNEKLFF.

V gene TRBV27 combines with J gene TRBJ1-2; 7 bases align to TRBD1. Germline V gene sequence: CDR1 MNHEY, CDR2 SMNVEV (reference sequence). With V trimmed by 6 bases and J by 7 bases, 8 bases remained unmatched. The CDR3 totals 13 residues. Here the CDR3 DNA reads TGTGCCAGCAGCCGCCGGGACAGTAGTGGCTACACCTTC. Translation: CASSRRDSSGYTF.

This clone was picked up a small number of times. The V call is TRBV5-1, the J call TRBJ2-7; 7 nucleotides align to TRBD1. With V trimmed by 5 bases and J by 5 bases, 4 bases remained unmatched. Germline CDR1 and CDR2: SGHRS and YFSETQ. The CDR3 totals 12 residues. The CDR3 loop reads CASSSTGHEQYF. CDR3 nucleotides: TGCGCCAGCAGTTCGACAGGGCACGAGCAGTACTTC.

The V gene is TRBV4-1, the J gene TRBJ1-1, with TRBD1 as a possible D gene (5 bases). The CDR3 is 18 amino acids. Trimming removed 1 base from V and 6 bases from J, with 24 bases in between. The V gene's germline CDR1 is MGHRA and CDR2 YSYEKL. The CDR3 DNA reads as TGCGCCAGCAGCCAAGCTCTGATGAAAAGGGGCAATCACTCTGAAGCTTTCTTT. Its translation: CASSQALMKRGNHSEAFF.

The rearrangement uses TRBV5-5 and TRBJ1-1, with D maybe TRBD1 (5 bases). The CDR3 consists of 15 residues. The V end lost 3 bases, the J end lost 0 bases, and 12 bases lay between the germline ends. Germline CDR1 is SGHKS and CDR2 is YYEKEE (reference sequence). For the CDR3, the DNA is TGTGCCAGCAGCTGGGCCCTGACAGTGAACACTGAAGCTTTCTTT. It encodes CASSWALTVNTEAFF.

The V gene is TRBV7-3, the J gene TRBJ1-1; D unclear. Germline values: CDR1 SGHTA, CDR2 FQGTGA. This CDR3 has 14 residues. The V end lost 1 base, the J end lost 4 bases, and 10 bases lay between the germline ends. The DNA of the CDR3 is TGTGCCAGCAGCTTAATGGGTCCGGGCACTGAAGCTTTCTTT. Amino acids: CASSLMGPGTEAFF.

The chain combines TRBV13 with TRBJ1-2, with D possibly TRBD1 on 5 matching bases. Germline V gives CDR1 PRHDT, CDR2 FYEKMQ (reference sequence). This CDR3 has 15 residues. V lost 5 bases, J lost 6 bases, and 19 bases lay in between. The CDR3 loop is CASSPRLGGRDGYTF. CDR3 nucleotide sequence: TGTGCCAGCAGCCCCCGGCTGGGGGGTAGAGATGGCTACACCTTC.

V gene TRBV6-5 combines with J gene TRBJ1-1, with D hard to call. Germline values: CDR1 MNHEY, CDR2 SVGAGI. This CDR3 spans 14 amino acids. V lost 1 base to trimming and J lost 1 base, with 7 bases between them. The CDR3 sequence is CASSYFDSNTEAFF. Written as DNA, the CDR3 is TGTGCCAGCAGTTACTTCGACTCGAACACTGAAGCTTTCTTT.

CDR3 in amino acids: CSVVAMDRGLHGYTF. The CDR3 nucleotides read TGCAGCGTTGTAGCTATGGACAGGGGCCTTCATGGCTACACCTTC. The rearrangement uses TRBV29-1 and TRBJ1-2, with 9 bases lining up with TRBD1. After removal of 4 bases from V and 6 bases from J, the junction contained 12 bases not matched to a gene. Germline CDR1 SQVTM, CDR2 ANQGSEA. The length of the CDR3 is 15 residues.

This chain connects TRBV5-7 to TRBJ1-1; 8 bases align to TRBD1. TRBV5-7 is recorded as an ORF, its role being uncertain. The CDR3 has 16 amino acids. V was clipped by 6 bases and J by 7 bases; unmatched bases: 17. CDR3 loop: CASTSRGRGGMFEAFF. In DNA, the CDR3 is TGTGCCAGCACCTCCAGGGGGCGGGGGGGAATGTTTGAAGCTTTCTTT.

The chain couples TRBV7-3 to TRBJ2-3; 16 bases agree with TRBD2. From germline, CDR1 is SGHTA and CDR2 FQGTGA. With 5 bases clipped from V and 4 bases from J, the junction kept 6 bases outside the gene matches. The CDR3 runs to 17 residues. The CDR3 DNA reads as TGTGCCAGCAGCAAGGGGACTAGCGGGGGGGCGGCAGATACGCAGTATTTT. It yields the protein CASSKGTSGGAADTQYF.